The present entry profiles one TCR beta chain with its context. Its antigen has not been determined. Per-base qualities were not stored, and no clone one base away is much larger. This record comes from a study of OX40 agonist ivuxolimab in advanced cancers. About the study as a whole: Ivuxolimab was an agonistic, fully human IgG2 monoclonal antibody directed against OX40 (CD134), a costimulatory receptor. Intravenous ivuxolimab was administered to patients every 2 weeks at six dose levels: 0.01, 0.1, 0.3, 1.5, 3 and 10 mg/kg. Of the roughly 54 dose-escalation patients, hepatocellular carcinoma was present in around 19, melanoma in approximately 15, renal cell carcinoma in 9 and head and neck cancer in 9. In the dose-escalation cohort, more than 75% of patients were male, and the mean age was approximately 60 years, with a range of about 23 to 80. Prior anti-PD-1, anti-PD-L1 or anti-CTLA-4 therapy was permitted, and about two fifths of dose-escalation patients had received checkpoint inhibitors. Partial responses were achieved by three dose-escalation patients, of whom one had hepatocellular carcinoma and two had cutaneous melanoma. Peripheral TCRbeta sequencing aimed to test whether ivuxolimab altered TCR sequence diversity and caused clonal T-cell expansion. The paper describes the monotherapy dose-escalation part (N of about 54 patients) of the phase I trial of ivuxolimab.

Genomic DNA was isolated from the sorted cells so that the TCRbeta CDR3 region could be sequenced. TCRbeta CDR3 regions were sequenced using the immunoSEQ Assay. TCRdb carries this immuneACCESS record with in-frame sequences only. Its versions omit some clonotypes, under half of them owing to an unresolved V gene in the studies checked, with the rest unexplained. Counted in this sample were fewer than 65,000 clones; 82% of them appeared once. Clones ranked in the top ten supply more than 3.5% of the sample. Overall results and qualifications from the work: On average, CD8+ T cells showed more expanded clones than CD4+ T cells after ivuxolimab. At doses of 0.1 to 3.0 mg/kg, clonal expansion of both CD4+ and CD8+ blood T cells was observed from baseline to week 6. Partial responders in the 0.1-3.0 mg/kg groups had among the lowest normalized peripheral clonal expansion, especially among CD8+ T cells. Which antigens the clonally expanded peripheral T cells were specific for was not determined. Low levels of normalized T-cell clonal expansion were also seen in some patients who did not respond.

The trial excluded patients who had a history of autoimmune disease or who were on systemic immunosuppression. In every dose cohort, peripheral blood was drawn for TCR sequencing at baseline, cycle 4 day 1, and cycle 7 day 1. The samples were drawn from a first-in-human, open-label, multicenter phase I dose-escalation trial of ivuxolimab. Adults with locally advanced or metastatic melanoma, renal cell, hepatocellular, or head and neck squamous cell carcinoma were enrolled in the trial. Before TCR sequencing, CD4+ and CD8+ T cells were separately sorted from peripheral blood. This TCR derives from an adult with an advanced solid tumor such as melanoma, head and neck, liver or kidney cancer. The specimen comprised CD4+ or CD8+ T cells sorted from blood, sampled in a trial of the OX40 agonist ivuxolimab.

CDR3 protein: CASSYSQGISYNEQFF. Read as DNA, the sequence is TGTGCCAGCAGTTACTCGCAGGGGATCTCCTACAATGAGCAGTTCTTC. The rearrangement combines TRBV6-6 with TRBJ2-1; tentative D gene TRBD1, with 6 bases matching. Trimming takes 0 bases from V and 0 bases from J, and the germline ends sit 9 bases apart. The CDR3 goes from the cysteine to the phenylalanine over 16 residues. Of the read, only the CDR3 DNA is kept; its 48 bases are in frame from base 1. CDR1 is given as MNHNY and CDR2 as SVGAGI, both from the germline V gene (reference sequence).